This T cell receptor (beta chain) was documented in a study of CD8 T cells in ankylosing spondylitis. In this sample, this clonotype turned up many times. The antigen is unknown. General study points: Disease-linked clones were reportedly significantly enriched in matched ankylosing spondylitis synovial fluid.

With 6 bases clipped from V and 3 bases from J, the junction kept 4 bases outside the gene matches. CDR1 is DFQATT and CDR2 is SNEGSKA in the germline V gene (reference sequence). The length of the CDR3 is 12 residues. MiXCR was run by TCRdb on the 5' RACE reads, yielding one entry per CDR3 protein. Found here are 250,000 or so distinct CDR3 sequences, around 25% of them singletons; the top ten hold 0.5% to 0.65%. This chain uses TRBV20-1 with TRBJ2-5; 7 bases line up with TRBD1. The receptor comes from a male donor with ankylosing spondylitis or in good health (not recorded which). Source material: blood, either unsorted or a sorted T cell fraction (not recorded which). The CDR3 DNA follows: TGCAGTGCAAACAGGGGCGAAGAGACCCAGTACTTC. This sequence encodes CSANRGEETQYF.